A selection of T cell receptor beta chains follows, all from one sample in a study of T-cell memory formation after mild COVID-19. Via MiXCR, TCRdb re-called the 5' RACE reads, giving one row per CDR3 protein. The sample yields fewer than 90,000 distinct CDR3 sequences, roughly 13% seen once. The specimen sequenced was PBMCs or a T cell subset sorted from them (not recorded which). Receptors originate from a man between 18 and 29 years old who had mild COVID-19 (a few samples of this study predate the infection). Cell type and time point are not known. Both conserved end residues are part of each CDR3. A D gene is named only where the DNA matches it firmly. Size is omitted from some rows. Given values are once, few, many or a class for expanded clones.

V,J,size,D,CDR3,DNA
TRBV7-7,TRBJ2-1,-,TRBD2,CASSSLGGGTNEQFF,TGTGCTAGCAGCTCCTTAGGCGGGGGGACCAATGAGCAGTTCTTC
TRBV6-6,TRBJ2-5,few,TRBD2,CASSPLPLAGQETQYF,TGTGCCAGCAGTCCGCTACCTCTAGCGGGCCAAGAGACCCAGTACTTC
TRBV7-9,TRBJ1-5,few,-,CASRVEDQPQHF,TGTGCCAGCAGGGTTGAGGATCAGCCCCAGCATTTT
TRBV6-1,TRBJ2-3,-,TRBD2,CASSFWSSSGGADTQYF,TGTGCCAGCAGCTTCTGGTCCTCTAGCGGGGGGGCAGATACGCAGTATTTT
TRBV29-1,TRBJ1-5,few,-,CSALAENQPQHF,TGCAGCGCCCTTGCGGAGAATCAGCCCCAGCATTTT
TRBV7-8,TRBJ2-2,few,TRBD1,CASSLVRDSETGELFF,TGTGCCAGCAGCTTAGTCCGGGACAGCGAAACCGGGGAGCTGTTTTTT
TRBV7-2,TRBJ2-1,few,-,CARRDPSENEQFF,TGTGCCAGGCGGGACCCTTCTGAGAATGAGCAGTTCTTC
TRBV7-6,TRBJ1-1,few,-,CASSLSVNTEAFF,TGTGCCAGCAGCTTAAGCGTGAACACTGAAGCTTTCTTT
TRBV11-2,TRBJ1-2,few,-,CASSGRDKSGKGYTF,TGTGCCAGCAGCGGGCGGGATAAATCGGGAAAAGGCTACACCTTC
TRBV3-1,TRBJ2-3,-,-,CASSQGYDSTDTQYF,TGTGCCAGCAGCCAGGGCTACGACAGCACAGATACGCAGTATTTT
TRBV6-6,TRBJ2-7,-,-,CASRGRARYEQYF,TGTGCCAGCAGGGGCAGGGCCCGCTACGAGCAGTACTTC
TRBV12-3/TRBV12-4,TRBJ1-2,-,-,CASRAGYGYTF,TGTGCCAGCAGGGCCGGCTATGGCTACACCTTC
TRBV4-1,TRBJ2-4,-,-,CASSQTWGFTKNIQYF,TGCGCCAGCAGCCAAACCTGGGGTTTCACCAAAAACATTCAGTACTTC